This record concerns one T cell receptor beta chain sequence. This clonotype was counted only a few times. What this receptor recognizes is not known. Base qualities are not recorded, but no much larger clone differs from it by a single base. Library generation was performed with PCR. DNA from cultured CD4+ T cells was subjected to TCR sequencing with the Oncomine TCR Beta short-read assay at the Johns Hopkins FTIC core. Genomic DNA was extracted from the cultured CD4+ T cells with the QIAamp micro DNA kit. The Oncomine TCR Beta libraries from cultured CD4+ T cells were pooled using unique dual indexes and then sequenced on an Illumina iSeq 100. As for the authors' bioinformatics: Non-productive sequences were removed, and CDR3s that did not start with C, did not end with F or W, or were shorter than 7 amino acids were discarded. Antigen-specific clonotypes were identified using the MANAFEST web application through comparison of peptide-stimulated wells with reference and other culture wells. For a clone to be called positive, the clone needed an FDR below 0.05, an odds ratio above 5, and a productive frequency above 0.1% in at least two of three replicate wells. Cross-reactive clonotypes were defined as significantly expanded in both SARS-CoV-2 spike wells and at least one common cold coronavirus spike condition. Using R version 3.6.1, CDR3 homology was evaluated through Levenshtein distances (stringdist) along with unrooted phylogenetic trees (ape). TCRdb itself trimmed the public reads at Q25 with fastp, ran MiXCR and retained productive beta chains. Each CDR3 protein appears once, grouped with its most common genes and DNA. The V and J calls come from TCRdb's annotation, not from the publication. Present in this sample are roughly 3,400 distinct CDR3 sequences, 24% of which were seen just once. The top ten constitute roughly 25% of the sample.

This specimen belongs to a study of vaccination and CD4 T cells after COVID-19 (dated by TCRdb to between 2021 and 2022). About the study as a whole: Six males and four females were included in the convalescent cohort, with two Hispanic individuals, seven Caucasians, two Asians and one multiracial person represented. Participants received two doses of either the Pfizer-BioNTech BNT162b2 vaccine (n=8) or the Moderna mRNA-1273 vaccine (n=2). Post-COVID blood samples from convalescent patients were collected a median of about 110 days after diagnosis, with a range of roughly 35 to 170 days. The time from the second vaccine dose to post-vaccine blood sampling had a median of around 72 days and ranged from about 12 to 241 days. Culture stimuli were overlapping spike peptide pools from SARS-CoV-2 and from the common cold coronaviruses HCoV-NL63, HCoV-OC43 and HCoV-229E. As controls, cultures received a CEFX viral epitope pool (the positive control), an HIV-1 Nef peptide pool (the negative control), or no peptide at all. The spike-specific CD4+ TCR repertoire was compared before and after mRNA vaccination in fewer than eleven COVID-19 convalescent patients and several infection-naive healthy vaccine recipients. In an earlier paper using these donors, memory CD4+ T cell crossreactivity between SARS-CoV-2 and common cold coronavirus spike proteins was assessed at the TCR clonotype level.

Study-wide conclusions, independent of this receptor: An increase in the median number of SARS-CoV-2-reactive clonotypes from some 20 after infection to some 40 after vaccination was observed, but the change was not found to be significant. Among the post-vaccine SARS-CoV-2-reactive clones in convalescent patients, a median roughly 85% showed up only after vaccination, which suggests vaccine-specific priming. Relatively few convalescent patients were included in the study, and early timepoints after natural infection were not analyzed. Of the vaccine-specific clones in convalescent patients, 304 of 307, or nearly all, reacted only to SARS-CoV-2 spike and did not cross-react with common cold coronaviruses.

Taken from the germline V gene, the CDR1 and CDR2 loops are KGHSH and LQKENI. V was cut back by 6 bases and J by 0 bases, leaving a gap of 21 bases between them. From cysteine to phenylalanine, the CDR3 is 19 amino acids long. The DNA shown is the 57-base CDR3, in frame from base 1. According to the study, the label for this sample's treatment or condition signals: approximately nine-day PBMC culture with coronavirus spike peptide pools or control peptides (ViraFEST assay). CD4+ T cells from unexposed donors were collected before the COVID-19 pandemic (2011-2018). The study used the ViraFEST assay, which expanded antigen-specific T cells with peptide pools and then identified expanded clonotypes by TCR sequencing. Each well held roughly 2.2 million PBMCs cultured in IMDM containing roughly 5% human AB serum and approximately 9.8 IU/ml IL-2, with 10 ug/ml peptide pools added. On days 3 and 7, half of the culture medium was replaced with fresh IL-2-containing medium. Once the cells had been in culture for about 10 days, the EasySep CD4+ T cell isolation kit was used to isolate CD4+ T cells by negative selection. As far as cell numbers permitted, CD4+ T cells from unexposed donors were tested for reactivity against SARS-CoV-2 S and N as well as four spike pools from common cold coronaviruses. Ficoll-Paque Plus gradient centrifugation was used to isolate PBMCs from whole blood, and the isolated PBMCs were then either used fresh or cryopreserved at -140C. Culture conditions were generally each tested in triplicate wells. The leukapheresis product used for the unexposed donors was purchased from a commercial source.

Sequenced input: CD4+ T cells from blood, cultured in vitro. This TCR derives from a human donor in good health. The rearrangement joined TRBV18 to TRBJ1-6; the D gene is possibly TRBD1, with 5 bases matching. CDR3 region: CASSRSFGASSSYNSPLHF. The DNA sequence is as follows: TGTGCCAGCTCTCGATCGTTCGGGGCCTCGAGCTCCTATAATTCACCCCTCCACTTT.